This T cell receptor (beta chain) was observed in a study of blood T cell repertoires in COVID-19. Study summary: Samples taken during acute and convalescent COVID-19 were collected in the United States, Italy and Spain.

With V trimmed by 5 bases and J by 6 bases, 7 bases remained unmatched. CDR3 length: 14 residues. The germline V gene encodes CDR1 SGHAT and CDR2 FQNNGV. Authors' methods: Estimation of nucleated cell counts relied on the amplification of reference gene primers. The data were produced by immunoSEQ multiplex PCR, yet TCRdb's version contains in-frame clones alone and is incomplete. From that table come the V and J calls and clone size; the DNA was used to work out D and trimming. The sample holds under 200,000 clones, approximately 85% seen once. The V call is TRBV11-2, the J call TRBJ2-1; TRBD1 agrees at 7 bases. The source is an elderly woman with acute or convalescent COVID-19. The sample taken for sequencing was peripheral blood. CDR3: CASSRDSYGNEQFF. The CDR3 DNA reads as TGTGCCAGCAGCCGGGACAGTTACGGCAATGAGCAGTTCTTC.